These T cell receptor beta chains were read from a single sample in a study of T cells in Graves' hyperthyroidism and ophthalmopathy. TCRdb ran MiXCR on the multiplex PCR reads and lists one entry per CDR3 protein. The data contain around 620,000 distinct CDR3 sequences, around 16% of them seen just once; the ten biggest clones take up 3.5% to 4%. Sequencing used blood. The source is a woman aged 25 to 39 with Graves' hyperthyroidism. The CDR3 runs from the conserved cysteine through the conserved F or W. The order of the fields is V gene, clone size, D gene, J gene, CDR3 DNA, CDR3 protein. A D gene is named only where the DNA matches it firmly. Clone size, where shown, is once, few, many, or a class for clones that have expanded.

TRBV7-2	few	TRBD1	TRBJ1-1	TGTGCCAGCAGTCGTATACAGGGGGTCGGCACTGAAGCTTTCTTT	CASSRIQGVGTEAFF
TRBV7-9	.	.	TRBJ1-4	TGTGCCAGCAGCTTAGCGGAGGGACAATGGAATGAAAAACTGTTTTTT	CASSLAEGQWNEKLFF
TRBV30	many	.	TRBJ1-1	TGTGCCTGGAGTGACAGTCTGAACACTGAAGCTTTCTTT	CAWSDSLNTEAFF
TRBV2	many	.	TRBJ2-5	TGTGCCAGCAGTGAGGAAACTTCGCAACGAGAGACCCAGTACTTC	CASSEETSQRETQYF
TRBV20-1	many	TRBD2	TRBJ2-7	TGCAGTGCTAGGTCACTAGCGGGAGCCTCCTACGAGCAGTACTTC	CSARSLAGASYEQYF
TRBV5-1	many	.	TRBJ2-1	TGCGCCAGCAGCTTGAACGATTGGGCGGGGTCCTCCTACAATGAGCAGTTCTTC	CASSLNDWAGSSYNEQFF
TRBV5-1	.	TRBD1	TRBJ1-1	TGCGCCAGCAGGGGCGGGACAGGGGGGGCAGCTTTCTTT	CASRGGTGGAAFF
TRBV7-2	.	.	TRBJ1-6	TGTGCCAGCAGCTTCAGCTGGACAAGGCCTAACCTCCACTTT	CASSFSWTRPNLHF
TRBV2	many	TRBD2	TRBJ2-4	TGTGCCAGCAGTGAACCCTCCCTAGCGGGAGATGACATTCAGTACTTC	CASSEPSLAGDDIQYF
TRBV28	.	TRBD1	TRBJ2-3	TGTGCCAGCAGACCCGGGACAGGGGTGGGAAATACGCAGTATTTT	CASRPGTGVGNTQYF
TRBV29-1	.	.	TRBJ2-5	TGCAGCGTTGGAAGGGGAACTTCCGGGGAGACCCAGTACTTC	CSVGRGTSGETQYF
TRBV28	few	.	TRBJ1-6	TGTGCCAGCAGTAGGGACACTCATTCACCCCTCCACTTT	CASSRDTHSPLHF
TRBV29-1	few	.	TRBJ2-7	TGCAGCGTTGTTAAAGACTCCTACGAGCAGTACTTC	CSVVKDSYEQYF
TRBV29-1	few	.	TRBJ2-7	TGCAGCGTTGATGGACAGGGAGGGCCCTACGAGCAGTACTTC	CSVDGQGGPYEQYF
TRBV7-8	many	.	TRBJ2-1	TGTGCCAGCAGCTTTACCCGCGGGAACTTTGACAATGAGCAGTTCTTC	CASSFTRGNFDNEQFF
TRBV28	many	TRBD2	TRBJ2-5	TGTGCCAGCAGTCCGGGACTAAATAAGGAAGAGACCCAGTACTTC	CASSPGLNKEETQYF
TRBV2	.	.	TRBJ1-5	TGTGCCAGCAACCTAGGGGAGTATAGCAATCAGCCCCAGCATTTT	CASNLGEYSNQPQHF
TRBV6-1	.	TRBD1	TRBJ2-3	TGTGCCAGCACACGGGACAGGGGATACACAGATACGCAGTATTTT	CASTRDRGYTDTQYF
TRBV6-1	many	.	TRBJ1-5	TGTGCCAGCAGTAAGGGTACTCAGCCCCAGCATTTT	CASSKGTQPQHF
TRBV7-3	.	.	TRBJ2-1	TGTGCCAGCAGCGACGAATCAACGCAGTTCTTC	CASSDESTQFF
TRBV19	few	.	TRBJ2-1	TGTGCCAGTAGTATCCAAATAGCGAATGAGCAGTTCTTC	CASSIQIANEQFF
TRBV19	.	.	TRBJ1-1	TGTGCCAGTAGTATCGGGGCACGCACTGAAGCTTTCTTT	CASSIGARTEAFF
TRBV20-1	many	TRBD2	TRBJ2-5	TGCAGTGCTATTGGACTAGCGGGCGAGACCCAGTACTTC	CSAIGLAGETQYF
TRBV20-1	many	.	TRBJ2-7	TGCAGTGCTAGAGATTGGGCAGGGGACGAGCAGTACTTC	CSARDWAGDEQYF
TRBV6-6	many	TRBD2	TRBJ2-7	TGTGCCAGCAGTTACCGGGGACTAGCATACGAGCAGTACTTC	CASSYRGLAYEQYF
TRBV11-2	.	.	TRBJ2-1	TGTGCCAGCAGCTTAGATCCGAGTCCGAGCTCCTACAATGAGCAGTTCTTC	CASSLDPSPSSYNEQFF
TRBV20-1	few	.	TRBJ2-7	TGCAGTGCTAGAGATATCGACGGGAGCTCCTACGAGCAGTACTTC	CSARDIDGSSYEQYF
TRBV11-3	.	TRBD1	TRBJ1-2	TGTGCCAGCAGCTCGGACAGGCCGATCTGGTTCTATGGCTACACCTTC	CASSSDRPIWFYGYTF
TRBV28	few	.	TRBJ1-5	TGTGCCAGCAGGGATGGGACCAGACCCAATCAGCCCCAGCATTTT	CASRDGTRPNQPQHF
TRBV4-1	.	TRBD2	TRBJ2-7	TGCGCCAGCAACCCCCGTTTCATAGCGGGAGGGGTGGGTGAGCAGTACTTC	CASNPRFIAGGVGEQYF
TRBV28	many	TRBD2	TRBJ2-1	TGTGCCAGCAGTTTATCGGGAGGGCCGCGAAATGAGCAGTTCTTC	CASSLSGGPRNEQFF
TRBV4-3	.	.	TRBJ1-4	TGCGCCAGCAGCCAAGATATACGGGAACAAGGAAACACCATAACTAATGAAAAACTGTTTTTT	CASSQDIREQGNTITNEKLFF
TRBV28	many	.	TRBJ1-5	TGTGCCAGCAGTTTGAAATGGCTCGGTCAGCCCCAGCATTTT	CASSLKWLGQPQHF
TRBV28	many	TRBD2	TRBJ2-1	TGTGCCAGCAGTTTCGCTGGGACTACGTTTCGGAACAATGAGCAGTTCTTC	CASSFAGTTFRNNEQFF
TRBV12-3/TRBV12-4	many	TRBD2	TRBJ2-1	TGTGCCAGCAGTCGGGGGGTAGAGGTCTCTTACAATGAGCAGTTCTTC	CASSRGVEVSYNEQFF
TRBV20-1	.	.	TRBJ1-3	TGCAGTGCTAGAGATCAGGGTATGGGAAACACCATATATTTT	CSARDQGMGNTIYF
TRBV7-9	.	.	TRBJ1-5	TGTGCCAGCAGCGCCGGGACCTCATACGGGAAAAGCAATCAGCCCCAGCATTTT	CASSAGTSYGKSNQPQHF
TRBV4-1	.	.	TRBJ2-7	TGCGCCAGCAGCCAAGATTGGACGGAGGGCTACGAGCAGTACTTC	CASSQDWTEGYEQYF
TRBV11-2	.	TRBD1	TRBJ1-4	TGTGCCAGCAGCTTATTACAGGGGAAGGAAAAACTGTTTTTT	CASSLLQGKEKLFF
TRBV28	few	.	TRBJ1-4	TGTGCCAGCAGTATCCAGGGGCTTAATGAAAAACTGTTTTTT	CASSIQGLNEKLFF
TRBV28	.	.	TRBJ2-4	TGTGCCAGCAGCCCCCCCAACAGGGGACTAGCCAAAAACATTCAGTACTTC	CASSPPNRGLAKNIQYF
TRBV19	.	TRBD1	TRBJ1-1	TGTGCCAGTAGTAGCCCGACAGGGTCCCATGGAGCTTTCTTT	CASSSPTGSHGAFF
TRBV28	many	.	TRBJ2-7	TGTGCCAGCACCGGCCGGCTCTCCTACGAGCAGTACTTC	CASTGRLSYEQYF
TRBV5-5	few	TRBD1	TRBJ1-1	TGTGCCAGCAGCTGGGACACAGGGGTTACCACTGAAGCTTTCTTT	CASSWDTGVTTEAFF
TRBV7-2	.	TRBD2	TRBJ2-7	TGTGCCAGCAGCCACAGGGTAGCGGGGCGACCATCCTACGAGCAGTACTTC	CASSHRVAGRPSYEQYF
TRBV11-2	many	.	TRBJ2-1	TGTGCCAGCAGCCCTTATGGTGGCGGGAGAGGGGGCGAGCAGTTCTTC	CASSPYGGGRGGEQFF
TRBV9	few	TRBD1	TRBJ1-1	TGTGCCAGCAGCGTAGGGACAGGGGAAGTGGGAGCTTTCTTT	CASSVGTGEVGAFF
TRBV7-2	many	TRBD1	TRBJ2-1	TGTGCCAGCAGCACCCGACAGGGTCTTTACAATGAGCAGTTCTTC	CASSTRQGLYNEQFF
TRBV6-5	few	.	TRBJ2-2	TGTGCCAGCAACCCGCCGGGCCCGAAACCGAAGCTGTTTTTT	CASNPPGPKPKLFF
TRBV11-2	many	.	TRBJ2-7	TGTGCCAGCAGCTTAGGGACCGTCTACGAGCAGTACTTC	CASSLGTVYEQYF